The present entry profiles one T cell receptor beta chain with its context. Its cognate antigen is unknown. These data originate in a study of lymphopenia after photon versus proton radiotherapy. Whole-study findings and limits: Relative stability marked proton patients; photon patients lost diversity and naive cells. Survival link was tested only in deceased patients; proton benefit remains a possibility.

The table came from immunoSEQ multiplex PCR; TCRdb's copy has only in-frame clones and leaves some out. The repertoire consists of just over 40,000 clones, with around 84% occurring once and the leading ten covering around 10%. The germline CDR1 and CDR2 sequences are SQVTM and ANQGSEA. V was pared by 4 bases and J by 5 bases, with 7 bases of the junction left unmatched. The CDR3 is 14 amino acids. The specimen comprised peripheral blood, sampled from a patient treated with proton-based radiotherapy. The source is a woman in her 70s with pancreatic cancer. Some clones in this sample may be carry-over from other donors' samples. V usage is TRBV29-1 and J usage is TRBJ2-5; 10 bases align to TRBD2. The CDR3 loop reads CSVVGLAELETQYF. For the CDR3, the DNA is TGCAGCGTTGTAGGACTAGCGGAATTGGAGACCCAGTACTTC. Based on the CDR3 plus reference TRBV29-1 and TRBJ2-5, the full variable domain is SAVISQKPSRDICQRGTSLTIQCQVDSQVTMMFWYRQQPGQSLTLIATANQGSEATYESGFVIDKFPISRPNLTFSTLTVSNMSPEDSSIYLCSVVGLAELETQYFGPGTRLLVL.